The 25 T cell receptor beta chains in this list originate from one sample, sequenced in a study of vaccination effects on CD4 cells after COVID-19. Antigens for these TCRs are unknown. Here immunoSEQ multiplex PCR was the method, and the copy in TCRdb shows in-frame clones only, minus some. The sample lists 70,000 or so clones, approximately 75% occurring once. Expansion of antigen-specific CD4+ T cells with viral peptide pools was carried out by the ViraFEST assay before sequencing. The authors isolated CD4+ T cells after nine to eleven days of culture. None of the vaccinated had previously contracted SARS-CoV-2, and their nucleocapsid antibodies tested negative. The starting material was CD4+ T cells from PBMCs cultured with HCoV-NL63 spike peptides, obtained before COVID-19 vaccination. The source is a human donor who received a COVID-19 vaccine.

This clone was detected a few times. The chain employs TRBV10-3 and TRBJ1-1, with TRBD1 as a possible D gene (6 bases). The CDR3 is 14 amino acids. Germline assignment: CDR1 ENHRY and CDR2 SYGVKD. Trimming stripped 0 bases from V and 4 bases from J, with 9 bases between. CDR3 protein: CAISESGGRTEAFF. CDR3 nucleotide sequence: TGTGCCATCAGTGAGTCTGGGGGCCGCACTGAAGCTTTCTTT.

A few counts support this clone. The V call is TRBV4-1, the J call TRBJ2-3, with a possible D match to TRBD2 (6 bases). This CDR3 has 16 residues. Germline values: CDR1 MGHRA, CDR2 YSYEKL. Trimming took off 1 base at V and 1 base at J, with 12 bases between the two ends. The CDR3 nucleotides read TGCGCCAGCAGCCAAGTTTCGGCTAGCGGCACAGATACGCAGTATTTT. Amino acid sequence: CASSQVSASGTDTQYF.

The CDR3 sequence is CASSGRTGTRSNQPQHF. For the CDR3, the DNA is TGTGCCAGCAGTGGGCGGACCGGGACACGTAGCAATCAGCCCCAGCATTTT. The rearrangement links TRBV6-1 to TRBJ1-5; the D gene is possibly TRBD1 (6 bases). There are 17 residues in the CDR3. Germline values: CDR1 MNHNS, CDR2 SASEGT. Trimming took off 4 bases at V and 0 bases at J, with 16 bases between the two ends.

This clone showed up just a few times. For the CDR3, the DNA is TGTGCCATCAGTGACTCCAGGGGCGGCGAGCAGTACGTC. This sequence encodes CAISDSRGGEQYV. The V gene is TRBV10-3, the J gene TRBJ2-7; a possible D gene is TRBD1 (6 bases). The germline gives CDR1 ENHRY, CDR2 SYGVKD. This CDR3 comprises 13 residues. V lost 3 bases and J lost 6, with 12 bases in between.

The chain joins TRBV11-2 to TRBJ2-7; D is unresolved. The CDR3 length is 13 residues. V was trimmed by 2 bases and J by 0 bases, leaving 5 bases between them. The V gene's germline CDR1 is SGHAT and CDR2 FQNNGV. The CDR3 protein is CASSLQLSYEQYV. CDR3 nucleotide sequence: TGTGCCAGCAGCTTACAGCTCTCCTACGAGCAGTACGTC.

V is TRBV9 and J is TRBJ1-1, with a tentative D call TRBD1 (6 bases). Germline V gives CDR1 SGDLS, CDR2 YYNGEE. Between the trimmed V and J ends, which lost 4 bases and 4 bases, there was a span of 17 bases. This CDR3 region has 15 residues. The CDR3 DNA sequence: TGTGCCAGCAGCCCGAGGGGGGTTATTATCACTGAAGCTTTCTTT. It yields the protein CASSPRGVIITEAFF.

V is TRBV5-1 and J is TRBJ2-2; possible D gene TRBD1, 6 bases. CDR1 is SGHRS, CDR2 YFSETQ, per germline. The V end lost 1 base, the J end lost 7 bases, and 14 bases lay between the germline ends. This CDR3 has 15 amino acids. CDR3 nucleotides: TGCGCCAGCAGCTTGATACAGGGAGAGATCGGGGAGCTGTTTTTT. Protein: CASSLIQGEIGELFF.

The V and J genes are TRBV5-1 and TRBJ1-6; no reliable D call. CDR3 length: 14 amino acids. The V gene's germline CDR1 is SGHRS and CDR2 YFSETQ. Trimming left V 0 bases short and J 4 bases short, with 5 bases between. The CDR3 here is CASSLGDYNSPLHF. DNA of the CDR3: TGCGCCAGCAGCTTGGGGGATTATAATTCACCCCTCCACTTT.

The chain combines TRBV5-1 with TRBJ1-2; D is perhaps TRBD1 (5 bases). Deletions cut 3 bases from V and 6 bases from J, with 12 bases between. Germline CDR1 SGHRS, CDR2 YFSETQ. The CDR3 has 13 residues. This CDR3 is CASSWDGNNGYTF. The DNA of the CDR3 is TGCGCCAGCAGCTGGGACGGAAATAATGGCTACACCTTC. The full variable domain, in which reference TRBV5-1 and TRBJ1-2 provide the parts outside the CDR3, is KAGVTQTPRYLIKTRGQQVTLSCSPISGHRSVSWYQQTPGQGLQFLFEYFSETQRNKGNFPGRFSGRQFSNSRSEMNVSTLELGDSALYLCASSWDGNNGYTFGSGTRLTVV.

The chain uses TRBV3-1 (or the pseudogene TRBV3-2) and TRBJ1-6; D not resolved. Trimming pared 1 base from V and 10 bases from J, leaving 5 bases between. This CDR3 is built from 12 residues. Germline V lookup: CDR1 LGHDT, CDR2 YNNKEL (reference sequence). The CDR3 spells CASSQVDSPLHF. The CDR3 DNA reads as TGTGCCAGCAGCCAAGTCGACTCACCCCTCCACTTT.

There are a few counts of this clone. The gene calls are TRBV15 and TRBJ1-2, with 9 bases that match TRBD1. CDR3 length equals 14 residues. With V trimmed by 0 bases and J by 5 bases, 1 base remained unmatched. Germline V CDR1 and CDR2: LNHNV, YYDKDF (reference sequence). The CDR3 nucleotides read TGTGCCACCAGCAGAGAACAGGGGGCTTATGGCTACACCTTC. Its protein product is CATSREQGAYGYTF. Looking up the rest from reference TRBV15 and TRBJ1-2 gives the full variable domain: DAMVIQNPRYQVTQFGKPVTLSCSQTLNHNVMYWYQQKSSQAPKLLFHYYDKDFNNEADTPDNFQSRRPNTSFCFLDIRSPGLGDTAMYLCATSREQGAYGYTFGSGTRLTVV.

The genes are TRBV24-1 and TRBJ2-5, with 9 bases that match TRBD1. The CDR3 totals 16 residues. The junction had 4 bases not matched to a gene; V was cut back by 3 bases and J by 0 bases. Per the germline V gene, CDR1 is KGHDR and CDR2 is SFDVKD. Written as DNA, the CDR3 is TGTGCCACCAGTGATCCGGGACAGGGATACCAAGAGACCCAGTACTTC. Its translation is CATSDPGQGYQETQYF.

The table lists this clone with a count of one. The chain joins TRBV19 to TRBJ1-4, with 7 bases matching TRBD1. Germline V gene sequence: CDR1 LNHDA, CDR2 SQIVND (reference sequence). The CDR3 contains 14 residues. The ends lost 5 bases at V and 7 bases at J; junction bases unmatched: 7. For the CDR3, the DNA is TGTGCCAGTAGTGTACAGACAGGGCTTGAAAAACTGTTTTTT. The encoded protein is CASSVQTGLEKLFF.

The J gene is TRBJ1-5, the V gene TRBV18, with D possibly matching TRBD1 (5 bases). CDR1 and CDR2 (germline): KGHSH, LQKENI. Trimming took 5 bases from V and 0 from J, leaving 8 bases between them. This CDR3 spans 14 amino acids. The CDR3 protein is CASSRQSSNQPQHF. The CDR3 DNA sequence: TGTGCCAGCTCAAGACAGAGTAGCAATCAGCCCCAGCATTTT. The whole variable domain, filled in from reference TRBV18 and TRBJ1-5, reads NAGVMQNPRHLVRRRGQEARLRCSPMKGHSHVYWYRQLPEEGLKFMVYLQKENIIDESGMPKERFSAEFPKEGPSILRIQQVVRGDSAAYFCASSRQSSNQPQHFGDGTRLSIL.

The rearrangement uses TRBV6-6 and TRBJ1-6, with TRBD1 matching 9 bases. Per the germline V gene, CDR1 is MNHNY and CDR2 is SVGAGI (reference sequence). This CDR3 contains 14 residues. Trimming cost V 7 bases and J 7 bases; bases outside gene matches: 5. The CDR3 is CASNAGQGNSPLHF. DNA of the CDR3: TGTGCCAGCAATGCCGGACAGGGGAATTCACCCCTCCACTTT.

This chain joins TRBV12-3 or TRBV12-4 and TRBJ2-3; D gene unclear. Trimming pared 3 bases from V and 4 bases from J, leaving 5 bases between. This CDR3 is built from 12 residues. The chain's CDR3 is CASSFAADTQYF. CDR3 DNA sequence: TGTGCCAGCAGTTTCGCAGCAGATACGCAGTATTTT.

V gene TRBV11-3 combines with J gene TRBJ2-3; D remains ambiguous. CDR3 size: 14 residues. Germline CDR1 SGHNT, CDR2 YENEEA. V shed 2 bases and J shed 4 bases, with 10 bases lying between them. The CDR3 is CASSLFQAADTQYF. The CDR3 coding sequence is TGTGCCAGCAGCTTATTCCAGGCCGCAGATACGCAGTATTTT.

This clone was seen once. The V gene is TRBV27, the J gene TRBJ1-2; 8 nucleotides line up with TRBD1. V trimming: 6 bases; J trimming: 5 bases; junction bases outside the gene matches: 17. The CDR3 totals 17 residues. Germline values: CDR1 MNHEY, CDR2 SMNVEV (reference sequence). The CDR3 reads CASRNIEGGRGPYGYTF. As DNA, the CDR3 is TGTGCCAGCAGAAACATAGAAGGTGGCAGGGGGCCATATGGCTACACCTTC.

This clone turned up a few times. The chain employs TRBV20-1 and TRBJ2-2; possibly TRBD2 for D (6 bases). The CDR3 has 13 residues. The V gene lost 3 bases and the J gene lost 4 bases, with 9 bases spanning the gap. Looked up from germline, CDR1 is DFQATT and CDR2 is SNEGSKA (reference sequence). The CDR3 protein is CSASELATGELFF. DNA of the CDR3: TGCAGTGCTAGTGAACTAGCCACCGGGGAGCTGTTTTTT.

V and J are TRBV2 and TRBJ2-3; D unclear. CDR3 length: 14 residues. Germline V gives CDR1 SNHLY, CDR2 FYNNEI. Trimming left V 3 bases short and J 2 bases short, with 9 bases between. CDR3: CASSDSSSTDTQYF. The CDR3 DNA is TGTGCCAGCAGTGATTCTTCTTCCACAGATACGCAGTATTTT.

CDR3 in DNA: TGTGCCAGCTCACCACCCAACACAGGGGAAAAACTGTTTTTT. It specifies CASSPPNTGEKLFF. This chain connects TRBV18 to TRBJ1-4, with D maybe TRBD1 (6 bases). The CDR3 sequence is 14 residues long. CDR1 and CDR2 from the germline V gene are KGHSH and LQKENI. The V and J ends lost 0 bases and 8 bases respectively, with 10 bases between them. Full variable domain (remainder filled in from reference TRBV18 and TRBJ1-4): NAGVMQNPRHLVRRRGQEARLRCSPMKGHSHVYWYRQLPEEGLKFMVYLQKENIIDESGMPKERFSAEFPKEGPSILRIQQVVRGDSAAYFCASSPPNTGEKLFFGSGTQLSVL.

V and J are TRBV9 and TRBJ2-6; no reliable D call. Germline CDR1 is SGDLS and CDR2 is YYNGEE. V was shortened by 3 bases and J by 2 bases, with 6 bases between the two germline ends. CDR3 length: 14 residues. CDR3: CASSGQTGANVLTF. The CDR3 DNA is TGTGCCAGCAGCGGACAAACTGGGGCCAACGTCCTGACTTTC. Variable domain in full (rest from reference TRBV9 and TRBJ2-6): DSGVTQTPKHLITATGQRVTLRCSPRSGDLSVYWYQQSLDQGLQFLIQYYNGEERAKGNILERFSAQQFPDLHSELNLSSLELGDSALYFCASSGQTGANVLTFGAGSRLTVL.

This clone was found a few times. This chain uses TRBV7-9 with TRBJ1-2; no clear D gene. From germline, CDR1 is SEHNR and CDR2 FQNEAQ (reference sequence). The CDR3 loop spans 13 amino acids. The V and J ends lost 2 bases and 4 bases respectively, with 8 bases between them. CDR3 DNA: TGTGCCAGCAGCTTAACGCGTACCTATGGCTACACCTTC. Encoded protein: CASSLTRTYGYTF. The whole variable domain, remainder taken from reference TRBV7-9 and TRBJ1-2, is DTGVSQNPRHKITKRGQNVTFRCDPISEHNRLYWYRQTLGQGPEFLTYFQNEAQLEKSRLLSDRFSAERPKGSFSTLEIQRTEQGDSAMYLCASSLTRTYGYTFGSGTRLTVV.

The chain couples TRBV6-5 to TRBJ2-7, with D tentatively TRBD2 (7 bases). Looked up from germline, CDR1 is MNHEY and CDR2 is SVGAGI. This CDR3 is built from 14 residues. V lost 5 bases, J lost 6 bases, and 17 bases lay in between. The CDR3 loop reads CASSPRGGGIEQYV. As DNA, the CDR3 is TGTGCCAGCAGTCCCCGAGGGGGGGGGATCGAGCAGTACGTC.

The chain combines TRBV19 with TRBJ1-1, with a tentative D call TRBD1 (5 bases). The CDR3 loop spans 11 amino acids. Trimming cost V 6 bases and J 4 bases, with 6 bases left between them. Germline-derived CDR1 and CDR2 are LNHDA and SQIVND (reference sequence). The CDR3 region is CASRRGTEAFF. CDR3 nucleotide sequence: TGTGCCAGTAGGAGGGGCACTGAAGCTTTCTTT.